This T cell receptor (beta chain) was captured in a study of T cell responses to AZD1222 COVID-19 vaccine. Findings and limits, study-wide: Two AZD1222 administrations were followed by greater Spike-specific TCR breadth and depth. Reportedly, close to half of spike-specific TCRs are directed against unmutated variant regions. Spike was spanned by vaccine-associated CD4 TCRs, with dominance at 160-218 and 743-854.

The CDR3 length is 15 residues. Germline V lookup: CDR1 MGHDK, CDR2 SYGVNS. Trimming removed 3 bases from V and 2 bases from J; junction bases left unmatched: 5. TCRdb's table, derived via immunoSEQ multiplex PCR, lists solely in-frame clones and lacks some. The sample gives 110,000 or so clones, around 88% of which show up once; 6.5% is in the top ten. This clone was detected a few times. As yet, its antigen is unknown. The gene calls are TRBV25-1 and TRBJ1-1; TRBD1 agrees at 8 bases. The sequencing used peripheral blood, collected 28 days after the second AZD1222 dose. This clonotype was sampled from an adult who received the AZD1222 COVID-19 vaccine. CDR3 bases: TGTGCCAGCAGTGACATACAGGGGGGAAACACTGAAGCTTTCTTT. Protein: CASSDIQGGNTEAFF.